Listed below are T cell receptor beta chains from one sample, sequenced in a study of shared clonotypes between healthy human individuals. Clones were read by immunoSEQ multiplex PCR, and TCRdb kept only the in-frame ones, dropping some. Among hundreds of thousands of clones listed, around 77% were seen once. Sequenced sample: PBMCs. The receptors stem from a woman aged 40 to 50 in good health. Some clones in this sample may be carry-over from other donors' samples. Each CDR3 is given with its conserved first and last residue. D genes are given only for firm matches.

v_call: TRBV29-1
d_call: -
j_call: TRBJ1-3
cdr3_aa: CSVNLSGGNTIYF

v_call: TRBV7-9
d_call: -
j_call: TRBJ2-3
cdr3_aa: CASREGLTLLPDTQYF

v_call: TRBV2
d_call: -
j_call: TRBJ1-5
cdr3_aa: CASSAEGNANQPQHF

v_call: TRBV4-1
d_call: -
j_call: TRBJ2-7
cdr3_aa: CASSQEWGPIYEQYF

v_call: TRBV2
d_call: -
j_call: TRBJ1-4
cdr3_aa: CASSAKSPANEKLFF

v_call: TRBV14
d_call: -
j_call: -
cdr3_aa: CASSPKGGGRTHEQYF

v_call: TRBV28
d_call: -
j_call: TRBJ1-2
cdr3_aa: CASFKGEGVLYGYTF

v_call: TRBV11-2
d_call: -
j_call: TRBJ1-5
cdr3_aa: CASSSSPNQPQHF

v_call: TRBV28
d_call: TRBD1
j_call: TRBJ1-1
cdr3_aa: CASSRSGTGLEAFF

v_call: TRBV2
d_call: -
j_call: TRBJ2-1
cdr3_aa: CASSEDLTGSEQFF

v_call: TRBV19
d_call: -
j_call: TRBJ1-1
cdr3_aa: CASSGRVQTLNTEAFF

v_call: TRBV4-1
d_call: TRBD2
j_call: TRBJ2-5
cdr3_aa: CASSLGLAGEGETQYF

v_call: TRBV7-9
d_call: TRBD1
j_call: TRBJ1-2
cdr3_aa: CASSLWPPYRGEGPYGYTF

v_call: TRBV11-2
d_call: TRBD2
j_call: TRBJ2-1
cdr3_aa: CASSLERAGYNEQFF

v_call: TRBV7-9
d_call: -
j_call: TRBJ1-5
cdr3_aa: CASSPGWSNQPQHF

v_call: TRBV19
d_call: TRBD1
j_call: TRBJ1-1
cdr3_aa: CASSIGGTVTEAFF

v_call: TRBV7-9
d_call: TRBD1
j_call: TRBJ1-1
cdr3_aa: CASSFNRGPTSNTEAFF

v_call: TRBV5-4
d_call: -
j_call: -
cdr3_aa: CASSLEGYEQYF

v_call: TRBV27
d_call: TRBD1
j_call: TRBJ1-2
cdr3_aa: CASSTGQGKGGYTF

v_call: TRBV2
d_call: -
j_call: TRBJ1-5
cdr3_aa: CASRRENSNQPQHF

v_call: TRBV2
d_call: -
j_call: TRBJ2-5
cdr3_aa: CASSGLAPQETQYF

v_call: TRBV9
d_call: TRBD2
j_call: TRBJ2-1
cdr3_aa: CASSTLGLAVYNEQFF

v_call: TRBV25-1
d_call: -
j_call: TRBJ1-2
cdr3_aa: CASTPPGQSYGYTF

v_call: TRBV7-9
d_call: TRBD2
j_call: TRBJ2-5
cdr3_aa: CASSRAGTSGSLEETQYF

v_call: TRBV30
d_call: -
j_call: TRBJ1-4
cdr3_aa: CARQENNEKLFF

v_call: TRBV6-1
d_call: -
j_call: TRBJ2-2
cdr3_aa: CASSEGVGNTGELFF

v_call: TRBV18
d_call: -
j_call: TRBJ1-1
cdr3_aa: CASSLDMNTEAFF

v_call: TRBV5-1
d_call: TRBD2
j_call: TRBJ2-1
cdr3_aa: CASSLVPQASGSYNEQFF

v_call: TRBV5-1
d_call: -
j_call: TRBJ1-1
cdr3_aa: CASRDRTMNTEAFF

v_call: TRBV5-1
d_call: -
j_call: TRBJ1-4
cdr3_aa: CASSLEVRAEKLFF

v_call: TRBV4-1
d_call: -
j_call: TRBJ2-2
cdr3_aa: CASSRTDTGELFF

v_call: TRBV5-1
d_call: TRBD1
j_call: TRBJ2-5
cdr3_aa: CASSLATGGGETQYF

v_call: TRBV4-2
d_call: -
j_call: TRBJ2-7
cdr3_aa: CASSFLRYSPYEQYF

v_call: TRBV9
d_call: TRBD2
j_call: TRBJ2-1
cdr3_aa: CASSEEGLATYNEQFF

v_call: TRBV10-3
d_call: -
j_call: TRBJ1-2
cdr3_aa: CAISEKGVGNYGYTF

v_call: TRBV28
d_call: TRBD1
j_call: TRBJ1-4
cdr3_aa: CASSLRGSATNEKLFF

v_call: TRBV7-2
d_call: TRBD2
j_call: TRBJ2-7
cdr3_aa: CASSLGVAGGQYF

v_call: TRBV29-1
d_call: -
j_call: TRBJ2-5
cdr3_aa: CSGGGTGWETQYF

v_call: TRBV7-9
d_call: -
j_call: TRBJ2-7
cdr3_aa: CASSLERVSYEQYF

v_call: TRBV6-4
d_call: TRBD2
j_call: TRBJ2-3
cdr3_aa: CASSELAGSDTQCF

v_call: TRBV6-6
d_call: -
j_call: TRBJ2-5
cdr3_aa: CASSPQPQETQYF

v_call: TRBV2
d_call: TRBD2
j_call: TRBJ2-5
cdr3_aa: CAGSSGFLLETQYF

v_call: TRBV19
d_call: -
j_call: TRBJ1-5
cdr3_aa: CASSMQQGGRNQPQHF

v_call: TRBV11-3
d_call: -
j_call: TRBJ2-5
cdr3_aa: CASSLDGAGTQYF

v_call: TRBV7-2
d_call: TRBD2
j_call: TRBJ2-4
cdr3_aa: CASSLVSGSLGIQYF

v_call: TRBV5-1
d_call: -
j_call: TRBJ1-1
cdr3_aa: CATSRLTDTEAFF

v_call: TRBV27
d_call: -
j_call: TRBJ2-7
cdr3_aa: CASGRGISYEQYF